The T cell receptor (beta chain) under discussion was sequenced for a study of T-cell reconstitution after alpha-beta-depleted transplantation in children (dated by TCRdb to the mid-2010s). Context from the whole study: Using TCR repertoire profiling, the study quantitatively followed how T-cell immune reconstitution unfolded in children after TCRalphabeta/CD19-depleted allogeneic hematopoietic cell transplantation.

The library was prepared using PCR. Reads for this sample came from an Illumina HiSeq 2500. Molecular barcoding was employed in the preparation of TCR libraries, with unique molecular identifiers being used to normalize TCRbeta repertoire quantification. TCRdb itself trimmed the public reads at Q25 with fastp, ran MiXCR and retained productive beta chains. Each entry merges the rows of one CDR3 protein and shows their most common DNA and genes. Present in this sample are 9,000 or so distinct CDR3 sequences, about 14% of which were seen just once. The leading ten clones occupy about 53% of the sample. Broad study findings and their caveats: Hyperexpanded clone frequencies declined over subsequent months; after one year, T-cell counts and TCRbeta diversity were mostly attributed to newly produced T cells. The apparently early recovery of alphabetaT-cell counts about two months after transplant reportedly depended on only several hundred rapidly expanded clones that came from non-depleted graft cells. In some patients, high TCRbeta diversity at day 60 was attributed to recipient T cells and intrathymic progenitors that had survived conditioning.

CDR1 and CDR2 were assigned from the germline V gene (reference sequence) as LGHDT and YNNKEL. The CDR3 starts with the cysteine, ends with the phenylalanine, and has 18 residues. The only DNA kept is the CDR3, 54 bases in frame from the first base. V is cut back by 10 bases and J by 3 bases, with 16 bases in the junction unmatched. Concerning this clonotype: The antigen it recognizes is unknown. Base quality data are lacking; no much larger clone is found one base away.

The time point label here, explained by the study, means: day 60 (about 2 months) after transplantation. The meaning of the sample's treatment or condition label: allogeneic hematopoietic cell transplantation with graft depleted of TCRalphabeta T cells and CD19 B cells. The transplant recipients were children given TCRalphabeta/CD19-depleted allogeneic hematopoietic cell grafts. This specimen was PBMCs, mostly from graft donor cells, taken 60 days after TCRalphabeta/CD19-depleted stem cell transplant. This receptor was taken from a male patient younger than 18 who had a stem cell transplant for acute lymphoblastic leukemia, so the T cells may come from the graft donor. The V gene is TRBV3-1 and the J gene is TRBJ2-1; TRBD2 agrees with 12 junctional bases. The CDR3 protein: CATSPAGGLAGYYNEQFF. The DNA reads TGTGCCACCTCCCCCGCGGGAGGACTAGCGGGGTACTACAATGAGCAGTTCTTC.